The rows below give T cell receptor beta chains drawn from one sample of a study of blood T cell repertoires in COVID-19. Generated by immunoSEQ multiplex PCR, the TCRdb table keeps only in-frame clones and is missing some. The data contain tens of thousands of clones, just under 80% of them singletons. Sequenced: peripheral blood. The source of these receptors is a human donor in a cohort sampled during active COVID-19. CDR3s include the opening cysteine and the closing phenylalanine or tryptophan. Each record gives: clone size, V gene, D gene, J gene, CDR3 DNA, CDR3 protein. D genes are given only for firm matches. Not every row has a clone size; where given, it reads once, few, many or a size class.

-	TRBV9	-	TRBJ2-7	TGTGCCAGCAGCGTAACCCCATACCAGTACGAGCAGTACTTC	CASSVTPYQYEQYF
-	TRBV28	TRBD1	TRBJ1-5	TGTGCCAGCAGTGCCGGGACAGGTTATCAGCCCCAGCATTTT	CASSAGTGYQPQHF
-	TRBV4-2	TRBD1	TRBJ1-4	TGTGCCAGCAGCCTTGGCGGGGACAGCGGTGAAAAACTGTTTTTT	CASSLGGDSGEKLFF
-	TRBV27	TRBD2	TRBJ2-7	TGTGCCAGCAGTTCACGGACTAGTTTCTCCGAGCAGTACTTC	CASSSRTSFSEQYF
few	TRBV7-6	TRBD2	TRBJ2-1	TGTGCCAGCAGCTCAACACTGGGGAGGGGCGCGTATGAGCAGTTCTTC	CASSSTLGRGAYEQFF
-	TRBV18	TRBD2	TRBJ2-3	TGTGCCAGCTCATCGGGACTAGCGGGGGGCACAGATACGCAGTATTTT	CASSSGLAGGTDTQYF
-	TRBV2	TRBD2	TRBJ2-1	TGTGCCAGCAGTGGACTAGCGGGTGAGCAGTTCTTC	CASSGLAGEQFF
-	TRBV30	TRBD1	TRBJ2-6	TGTGCCTGGGCCGGGACAGGGGGCTCTGGGGCCAACGTCCTGACTTTC	CAWAGTGGSGANVLTF
-	TRBV7-2	TRBD1	TRBJ1-2	TGTGCCAGCAGCGTAGGTCCAGAGGGACAGATTTTCTATGGCTACACCTTC	CASSVGPEGQIFYGYTF
few	TRBV7-9	-	TRBJ1-1	TGTGCCAGCAGCTTAGTAGCCAGTAACACTGAAGCTTTCTTT	CASSLVASNTEAFF
-	TRBV11-2	-	TRBJ2-1	TGTGCCAGCAGCCCCCAGACTTTCTCCTACAATGAGCAGTTCTTC	CASSPQTFSYNEQFF
-	TRBV6-1	-	TRBJ2-1	TGTGCCAGCAGTGAAGTCGCTGGCGGGCGAAGTACCTACAATGAGCAGTTCTTC	CASSEVAGGRSTYNEQFF
-	TRBV5-4	TRBD2	TRBJ2-1	TGTGCCAGCAGCTGGGGGACTAACAATGAGCAGTTCTTC	CASSWGTNNEQFF
-	TRBV2	TRBD2	TRBJ2-5	TGTGCCAGCTGGACGGGACTAGCGGGAGAAGAGACCCAGTACTTC	CASWTGLAGEETQYF
-	TRBV28	TRBD1	TRBJ2-2	TGTGCCAGCAAGGGGGACAGATTAACCGGGGAGCTGTTTTTT	CASKGDRLTGELFF
once	TRBV4-2	TRBD2	TRBJ2-3	TGTGCCAGCAGCCAAGGTAGCGGGGGGGGCACAGATACGCAGTATTTT	CASSQGSGGGTDTQYF